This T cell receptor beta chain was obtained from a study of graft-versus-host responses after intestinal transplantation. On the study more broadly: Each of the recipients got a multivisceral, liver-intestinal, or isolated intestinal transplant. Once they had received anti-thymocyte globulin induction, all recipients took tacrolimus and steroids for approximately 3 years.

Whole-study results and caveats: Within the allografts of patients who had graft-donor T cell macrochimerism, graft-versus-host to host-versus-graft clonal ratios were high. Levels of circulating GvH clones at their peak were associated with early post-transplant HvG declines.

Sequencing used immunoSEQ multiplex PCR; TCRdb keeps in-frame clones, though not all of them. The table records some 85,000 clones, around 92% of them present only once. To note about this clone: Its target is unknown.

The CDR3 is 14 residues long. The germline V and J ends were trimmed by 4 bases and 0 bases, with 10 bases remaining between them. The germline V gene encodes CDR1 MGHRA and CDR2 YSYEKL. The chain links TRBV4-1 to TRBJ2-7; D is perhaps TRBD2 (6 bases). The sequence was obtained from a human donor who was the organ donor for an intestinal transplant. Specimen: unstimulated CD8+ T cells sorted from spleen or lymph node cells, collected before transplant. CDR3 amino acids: CASSPAGPSYEQYF. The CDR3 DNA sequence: TGCGCCAGCAGCCCAGCGGGCCCCTCCTACGAGCAGTACTTC.